The clone carrying this T cell receptor beta chain was observed a handful of times. Its target is not known. Via MiXCR, TCRdb re-called the RT-PCR reads, giving one row per CDR3 protein. This sample carries some 500,000 distinct CDR3 sequences, 16% of them seen once, and the ten largest clones take approximately 3%. The data were obtained in a study of response to subunit inactivated influenza vaccine. Germline assignment: CDR1 MNHEY and CDR2 SMNVEV (reference sequence). This CDR3 contains 14 residues. V lost 2 bases to trimming and J lost 5 bases, with 11 bases between them. Study-wide findings and caveats: Researchers suggested that each seasonal influenza vaccination recruits few new T cells.

This chain links TRBV27 with TRBJ2-3; D is possibly TRBD1 or TRBD2 (6 bases each). This material consisted of CD4+ T cells sorted from PBMCs, taken approximately 25 months after vaccination. This TCR was recovered from a man aged 50-75 years who received an inactivated influenza vaccine. In nucleotides, the CDR3 is TGTGCCAGCAGTTTACGGGGGCCGGTAGATACGCAGTATTTT. Amino acid sequence: CASSLRGPVDTQYF.